Following are 7 T cell receptor beta chains from one sample sequenced in a study of blood T cell repertoires in COVID-19. Method: immunoSEQ multiplex PCR; TCRdb's copy keeps in-frame clones and lacks some. The sample holds 90,000 or so clones, 85% to 90% seen once. Material: peripheral blood. Source of these receptors: a man aged 60 to 75 with acute or convalescent COVID-19.

CDR3 region: CASSQVLAGGTDTQYF. In DNA, the CDR3 is TGTGCCAGCAGCCAGGTCCTAGCGGGAGGAACAGATACGCAGTATTTT. V is TRBV3-1 (or the pseudogene TRBV3-2) and J is TRBJ2-3, with 11 bases that match TRBD2. This CDR3 contains 16 residues. The J segment lost 3 bases and the V segment lost 3 bases, leaving 5 bases of the junction unmatched. In germline, CDR1 is LGHDT, CDR2 YNNKEL (reference sequence).

CDR3 sequence: CASSLVVYEQYF. The CDR3, as DNA: TGTGCCAGCAGCTTGGTAGTTTACGAGCAGTACTTC. The chain joins TRBV5-8 to TRBJ2-7; no firm D call. There are 12 residues in the CDR3. Trimming removed 0 bases from V and 4 bases from J, with 5 bases in between. The germline CDR1 and CDR2 sequences are SGHTS and YDEGEE.

The V and J genes are TRBV3-1 (or the pseudogene TRBV3-2) and TRBJ1-3; 9 bases agree with TRBD1. J was trimmed by 4 bases and V by 5 bases; bases with no gene match: 9. Germline CDR1 LGHDT, CDR2 YNNKEL (reference sequence). The CDR3 contains 16 residues. CDR3 loop: CASSNAGQGPGNTIYF. As DNA, the CDR3 is TGTGCCAGCAGCAATGCGGGACAGGGTCCCGGAAACACCATATATTTT.

The chain couples TRBV7-9 to TRBJ2-5, with D possibly TRBD2 on 6 matching bases. The CDR3 sequence is 15 residues long. The germline V gene encodes CDR1 SEHNR and CDR2 FQNEAQ (reference sequence). Trimming took 10 bases from V and 1 from J, leaving 19 bases between them. CDR3: CATQLQTGGQETQYF. The CDR3 bases are TGTGCCACCCAACTCCAGACCGGGGGCCAAGAGACCCAGTACTTC.

This chain links TRBV15 with TRBJ2-7; D might be TRBD2 (6 bases). Germline V gene data show CDR1 as LNHNV and CDR2 as YYDKDF (reference sequence). Trimming left V 0 bases short and J 2 bases short, with 11 bases between. The CDR3 has 15 amino acids. The CDR3 nucleotides are TGTGCCACCAGCAGAGATCGCGGCGGGGCCTACGAGCAGTACTTC. Protein: CATSRDRGGAYEQYF.

The CDR3 DNA sequence: TGTGCCAGCAGCCCCGGAGGGCAGCCTAACTATGGCTACACCTTC. Its protein product is CASSPGGQPNYGYTF. The chain uses TRBV6-5 and TRBJ1-2; D not certain. Germline V gene lookup returns CDR1 MNHEY and CDR2 SVGAGI. This CDR3 spans 15 amino acids. The germline V and J ends were trimmed by 6 bases and 0 bases, with 14 bases remaining between them.

By frequency in the sample, this clone is medium-sized. At one end, the junction sequence differs from germline, possibly due to a read error. The V gene is TRBV10-1, the J gene TRBJ1-2; 8 positions agree with TRBD1. There are 13 residues in the CDR3. Per the germline V gene, CDR1 is WNHNN and CDR2 is SYGVQD (reference sequence). CDR3 sequence reads: CASSARDRTKPHF. CDR3 sequence (DNA): TGCGCCAGCAGTGCACGGGACAGGACCAAGCCCCACTTC.